These 21 T cell receptor beta chains came from one sample sequenced in a study of regulatory T cells in long-lasting Graves disease. Time point noted: persistent/refractory GD, antithyroid drugs over 5 years with positive TRAb. With RNA extracted from PBMCs as input, the TCR library was made. Assembly of TCR beta libraries relied on iRepertoire HTBI primers together with Arm-PCR of CDR3 regions. In TCRdb, the multiplex PCR reads were re-called with MiXCR into one record per CDR3 protein. The data hold approximately 400,000 distinct CDR3 sequences, with about a quarter observed a single time. This specimen was peripheral blood mononuclear cells (PBMCs), taken when the disease was refractory, from a patient treated with antithyroid drugs. The source of these receptors is a female donor with Graves disease.

On this clonotype: Being one base from a much bigger clone, this may be a read error. This chain links TRBV2 with TRBJ1-2; D gene uncertain. Germline CDR1 SNHLY, CDR2 FYNNEI. The CDR3 is 13 residues long. Between the trimmed V and J ends, which lost 8 bases and 6 bases, there was a span of 16 bases. This CDR3 is CASVGDGLDGYTF. The CDR3 bases are TGTGCCAGCGTTGGGGATGGGTTGGATGGCTACACCTTC. Full variable domain (outside the CDR3, taken from reference TRBV2 and TRBJ1-2): EPEVTQTPSHQVTQMGQEVILRCVPISNHLYFYWYRQILGQKVEFLVSFYNNEISEKSEIFDDQFSVERPDGSNFTLKIRSTKLEDSAMYFCASVGDGLDGYTFGSGTRLTVV.

This clonotype was detected ten times or more. The chain combines TRBV12-3 or TRBV12-4 with TRBJ2-2; D is undetermined. The CDR3 is 13 amino acids. V was cut by 2 bases and J by 6 bases, with 7 bases left in between. As DNA, the CDR3 is TGTGCCAGCAGTTTAAGTGAGGCCGGGGAGCTGTTTTTT. This gives the protein CASSLSEAGELFF.

This chain connects TRBV6-2 or TRBV6-3 to TRBJ2-7; a weak D match, TRBD1 (6 bases). The CDR3 sequence is 14 residues long. Germline CDR1 MNHEY, CDR2 SVGEGT. With 6 bases removed from V and 7 bases from J, the gap between germline ends came to 19 bases. In DNA form, the CDR3 reads TGTGCCAGCAGACCCGTGGACAGACTGGGGGAGCAGTACTTC. Protein: CASRPVDRLGEQYF.

The chain uses TRBV19 and TRBJ1-4, with TRBD1 identical over 9 bases. The CDR3 is made up of 15 amino acids. V shed 5 bases and J 8 bases; nucleotides not matched to a gene: 9. CDR1 and CDR2 (germline): LNHDA, SQIVND (reference sequence). The CDR3 bases are TGTGCCAGTAGTGTCGGGGACAGGGTAGGAGAAAAACTGTTTTTT. Translated: CASSVGDRVGEKLFF. Full variable domain (rest looked up from reference TRBV19 and TRBJ1-4): DGGITQSPKYLFRKEGQNVTLSCEQNLNHDAMYWYRQDPGQGLRLIYYSQIVNDFQKGDIAEGYSVSREKKESFPLTVTSAQKNPTAFYLCASSVGDRVGEKLFFGSGTQLSVL.

The J gene is TRBJ1-4, the V gene TRBV7-2, with 9 nucleotides matching TRBD1. V was clipped by 6 bases and J by 7 bases; unmatched bases: 9. There are 15 residues in the CDR3. Per the germline V gene, CDR1 is SGHTA and CDR2 is FQGNSA. CDR3 sequence reads: CASSSWTGAVEKLFF. For the CDR3, the DNA is TGTGCCAGCAGTTCTTGGACAGGGGCGGTTGAAAAACTGTTTTTT.

V and J are TRBV20-1 and TRBJ2-1, with D perhaps TRBD1 (6 bases). Germline-derived CDR1 and CDR2 are DFQATT and SNEGSKA (reference sequence). V gave up 0 bases and J gave up 7 bases, with 16 bases separating them. This CDR3 comprises 15 residues. As DNA, the CDR3 is TGCAGTGCTAGAGATATGGGCAGGGGAAGGAATGAGCAGTTCTTC. Its translation is CSARDMGRGRNEQFF.

In the case of this clonotype: Germline and junction disagree at one end, which may indicate a read error. The rearrangement joins TRBV27 to TRBJ2-7, with 9 bases identical to TRBD1. CDR1 MNHEY and CDR2 SMNVEV come from the germline V gene (reference sequence). The CDR3 consists of 14 residues. The CDR3 region is CAGSLGQGSYEQYF. CDR3 in DNA: TGTGCCGGCAGTTTGGGACAGGGATCCTACGAGCAGTACTTC.

This chain links TRBV28 with TRBJ2-1, with a possible D match to TRBD1 (6 bases). This CDR3 is 13 amino acids long. Germline V gives CDR1 MDHEN, CDR2 SYDVKM. With 8 bases removed from V and 5 bases from J, the gap between germline ends came to 13 bases. CDR3 nucleotide sequence: TGTGCCAGCCAACCGAGGGGGAACAATGAGCAGTTCTTC. It codes for CASQPRGNNEQFF. The full variable domain, completed using reference TRBV28 and TRBJ2-1, is DVKVTQSSRYLVKRTGEKVFLECVQDMDHENMFWYRQDPGLGLRLIYFSYDVKMKEKGDIPEGYSVSREKKERFSLILESASTNQTSMYLCASQPRGNNEQFFGPGTRLTVL.

This clonotype was observed at least ten times. V is TRBV28 and J is TRBJ1-1; possibly TRBD1 for D (5 bases). This CDR3 has 15 residues. V was trimmed by 5 bases and J by 2 bases, leaving 15 bases between them. Germline V gives CDR1 MDHEN, CDR2 SYDVKM. The CDR3 sequence: CASSLTTDRNTEAFF. The CDR3 DNA sequence: TGTGCCAGCAGTCTCACCACAGACAGAAACACTGAAGCTTTCTTT.

V is TRBV20-1 and J is TRBJ1-1; no reliable D call. Germline CDR1 DFQATT, CDR2 SNEGSKA (reference sequence). The CDR3 extends over 13 amino acids. Trimming took off 0 bases at V and 5 bases at J, with 10 bases between the two ends. CDR3 amino acids: CSAREGRWTEAFF. For the CDR3, the DNA is TGCAGTGCTAGAGAGGGAAGGTGGACTGAAGCTTTCTTT.

The rearrangement uses TRBV30 and TRBJ2-7, with D possibly TRBD2 on 7 matching bases. The CDR3 contains 17 residues. Trimming removed 0 bases from V and 3 bases from J, with 21 bases in between. The V gene's germline CDR1 is GTSNPN and CDR2 SVGIG (reference sequence). The CDR3 spells CAWSVAGAVAGLYEQYF. CDR3 coding DNA: TGTGCCTGGAGTGTGGCAGGGGCCGTAGCGGGCCTCTACGAGCAGTACTTC.

The J gene is TRBJ1-4, the V gene TRBV25-1; D gene ambiguous. Trimming pared 3 bases from V and 0 bases from J, leaving 11 bases between. The CDR3 covers 16 residues. The V gene's germline CDR1 is MGHDK and CDR2 SYGVNS. CDR3 coding DNA: TGTGCCAGCAGTGACCGGTACGGGGCAACTAATGAAAAACTGTTTTTT. This gives the protein CASSDRYGATNEKLFF.

In its sample, this clonotype was seen many times. This chain connects TRBV29-1 to TRBJ1-5; D perhaps matches TRBD1 (5 bases). Germline assignment: CDR1 SQVTM and CDR2 ANQGSEA. The CDR3 has 13 residues. The germline V and J ends were trimmed by 3 bases and 5 bases, with 11 bases remaining between them. For the CDR3, the DNA is TGCAGCGTTGAGGGGGGAAGGGATCAGCCCCAGCATTTT. Its protein is CSVEGGRDQPQHF.

The V call is TRBV7-2, the J call TRBJ2-7; no clear D gene. The CDR3 extends over 12 amino acids. V lost 1 base and J 5 bases, leaving 6 bases between the germline ends. Germline V gene data show CDR1 as SGHTA and CDR2 as FQGNSA. CDR3 sequence (DNA): TGTGCCAGCAGCTTAGATCCCCACGAGCAGTACTTC. Its protein is CASSLDPHEQYF.

This clonotype showed up many times. In DNA form, the CDR3 reads TGTGCCAGCAGTTTAAGGGGGACCGGAAAACTGTTTTTT. This sequence encodes CASSLRGTGKLFF. The chain combines TRBV27 with TRBJ1-4, with D perhaps TRBD1 (6 bases). The germline CDR1 and CDR2 sequences are MNHEY and SMNVEV (reference sequence). V was clipped by 2 bases and J by 10 bases, with 11 bases between them. CDR3 length equals 13 residues. The full variable domain, its missing parts supplied by reference TRBV27 and TRBJ1-4, is EAQVTQNPRYLITVTGKKLTVTCSQNMNHEYMSWYRQDPGLGLRQIYYSMNVEVTDKGDVPEGYKVSRKEKRNFPLILESPSPNQTSLYFCASSLRGTGKLFFGSGTQLSVL.

This clonotype was seen at least ten times. J is TRBJ1-5 and V is TRBV12-3 or TRBV12-4, with a possible D match to TRBD1 (6 bases). The CDR3 is 14 residues long. V lost 6 bases and J 6 bases, leaving 15 bases between the germline ends. CDR3 region: CASSPVGGGQPQHF. The DNA for the CDR3 is TGTGCCAGCAGCCCCGTCGGGGGCGGTCAGCCCCAGCATTTT.

The V and J genes are TRBV2 and TRBJ2-1, with 7 bases that match TRBD2. Germline V gene lookup returns CDR1 SNHLY and CDR2 FYNNEI. Losses at the gene ends were 7 bases for V and 9 bases for J; bases not matched to a gene: 6. The CDR3 has 12 residues. The CDR3 reads CASKRGTGEQFF. DNA for the CDR3: TGTGCCAGCAAGCGGGGTACTGGTGAGCAGTTCTTC.

For the CDR3, the DNA is TGTGCCACCAGTGATCGGGGGGACCTCTCCTACGAGCAGTACTTC. Amino acids: CATSDRGDLSYEQYF. The J gene is TRBJ2-7, the V gene TRBV24-1; 7 bases map to TRBD2. V was pared by 3 bases and J by 0 bases, with 4 bases of the junction left unmatched. Germline lookup yields CDR1 KGHDR and CDR2 SFDVKD. The CDR3 totals 15 residues.

About this clonotype: It may be a read error: a sequence one base away is much more abundant. The CDR3: CASSYSIGGEELFF. In DNA form, the CDR3 reads TGTGCCAGCAGTTACTCCATTGGGGGCGAAGAACTGTTTTTT. This chain joins TRBV6-5 and TRBJ1-4, with TRBD1 as a possible D gene (6 bases). Germline V CDR1 and CDR2: MNHEY, SVGAGI. The CDR3 contains 14 residues. V gave up 0 bases and J gave up 12 bases, with 14 bases separating them.

This clonotype was seen at least ten times. This sequence joins TRBV12-3 or TRBV12-4 and TRBJ1-6; the match to TRBD1 covers 8 bases. With 3 bases clipped from V and 10 bases from J, the junction kept 2 bases outside the gene matches. The CDR3 covers 13 residues. As DNA, the CDR3 is TGTGCCAGCAGTTTGACAGGGGCCTCACCCCTCCACTTT. Translating gives CASSLTGASPLHF.

Concerning this clonotype: Being one base from a much bigger clone, this may be a read error. The genes are TRBV20-1 and TRBJ2-5; tentatively, D is TRBD1 (6 bases). The CDR3 is made up of 14 amino acids. The germline V gene has CDR1 DFQATT and CDR2 SNEGSKA (reference sequence). The CDR3 DNA reads as TGCAATGCTGGGCTCAGGGGATTACAAGAGACCCAGTACTTC. Translated, it gives CNAGLRGLQETQYF.